One T cell receptor beta chain is described in this entry. Its antigen is not yet known. The cohort was made up of several hundred healthy bone marrow donors. Cohort members were all nominally healthy when sampled, although unrecorded immune exposures were likely present. The donor tested CMV seronegative, placing the donor among the 350 to 400 seronegative members of the cohort. Every donor gave a peripheral blood sample, and the peripheral blood mononuclear cells from that sample were used for TCR beta sequencing. The Qiagen DNeasy Blood Extraction Kit was used to extract genomic DNA from the blood cell samples. V has 5 bases trimmed and J has 6 bases trimmed; junction bases matching no gene number 7. Reading from cysteine to phenylalanine, the CDR3 counts 14 amino acids. Of all the DNA, just the CDR3 is kept, 42 bases in frame from base 1. The germline V gene yields SGHTA for CDR1 and FQGNSA for CDR2.

This entry comes from a study of cytomegalovirus exposure and HLA in healthy donors (dated by TCRdb to the late 2010s). Looking at the study overall: An earlier analysis of about 530 of the donors reported 276 Gb of sequence data and 117 million unique TCR beta sequences obtained from about 179 million T cells. In the later analysis, no new phenotypic data were used to find candidate immune exposures; instead, reliance was placed on TCR beta sequences and their occurrence across donors. An earlier analysis of 500 to 650 of the donors applied high-throughput TCR beta sequencing to assess whether each TCR beta V gene segment acted as functional or pseudogenic. High-throughput TCR immunosequencing, statistical association of individual TCRs with disease status, and machine learning were combined to predict cytomegalovirus infection status. A later analysis re-analyzed previously published TCR beta repertoires from roughly 600 donors and added high-resolution HLA genotyping to study TCR occurrence patterns. The number of typed donors differed by locus: about 620-640 for A, B, C, DRB1 and DQB1; 522 for DQA1; fewer than 610 for DPA1; and 400 to 480 for DPB1. Using immunosequencing, the study profiled T cell repertoires from around 670 subjects and related those repertoires to cytomegalovirus serostatus. Four to six DR-DQ haplotypes were handled as single units for association and clustering, since linkage in the cohort was strong. Genome-wide SNP genotypes for about 60% of the roughly 670 donors were used in a later genetic analysis, which treated that subset as a discovery cohort. All discovery cohort repertoires had been generated using a single sequencing platform. The study aimed to test whether cataloging public T cell receptors could reveal signatures of past pathogen exposure. Among about 400 genotyped donors of the cohort, an average of roughly 230,000 unique TCR beta nucleotide sequences was sequenced per donor, of which 15% to 20% were non-productive. About 280 gigabases of sequencing data and approximately 92 million unique TCR sequences made up an early release that covered roughly 670 HLA-typed donors. Both class I and class II loci were covered by HLA typing, at four-digit resolution. Donor age, sex, ethnicity and CMV serostatus were compiled alongside the repertoire data. Along with the approximately 700-subject first cohort, a separate validation cohort of 120 different subjects was used. Of the approximately 400 genotyped donors, about 84% fell in the genetic ancestry cluster associated with self-reported Caucasian donors.

On the study overall, not on this receptor specifically: CMV serostatus was the only immune exposure information available for the cohort. The 87-base-pair reads could not distinguish some IMGT-functional V segments, including TRBV6-2 and TRBV6-3, so those segments were excluded. Most TCR sequences were observed very rarely across donors, whereas some public TCRs were present in many individuals. In a later analysis, most CMV-associated TCR beta chains were found to appear HLA-restricted, with HLA associations seemingly driven largely by CMV exposure. In both the original and validation cohorts, the classifier was reported to diagnose cytomegalovirus status with high specificity and sensitivity. According to a later analysis, parvovirus B19, influenza, CMV and Epstein-Barr virus appeared linked to several top co-occurrence clusters. Strong co-occurrence of HLA alleles, especially DR and DQ, made assigning TCR associations to individual alleles difficult. Roughly uniform sequencing depth across donors was assumed in presence/absence analyses, although this assumption may not hold. In the study, some 180 TCR beta chains were listed as associated with cytomegalovirus. At a false discovery rate of 0.05, a later analysis linked under 20,000 TCR beta sequences to specific HLA alleles. Because counts were too low, some 17 rarely observed V segments, including chromosome 9 orphons, were excluded from the earlier analysis of several hundred of the donors. In an earlier analysis of about 540 of the donors, most TCR beta V segments were observed in productive rearrangements about 87% or about 30% of the time, broadly matching IMGT annotations. The cohort was sequenced for TCR beta chains only, and without alpha or paired-chain data the features that could be detected were limited. Because HLA typing was missing for some donors at each locus, association tests included only the typed subset. The authors suggested that the approach could potentially be extended to other disease states and immunological phenotypes. A further reported finding was that TCR beta sequences accurately predicted the HLA-A and HLA-B alleles for most subjects in the first cohort. Correlated functional status among segregating V segments might reflect linkage disequilibrium, but an unknown experimental factor could not be ruled out. A later analysis found that TCR association rates varied across HLA loci, with DRB1 alleles showing the most associated TCRs and HLA-C alleles the fewest. In a later analysis, HLA-associated TCR beta chains were found to be more clonally expanded and to have lower generation probabilities than equally common non-associated chains. In a later genetic analysis, fewer N-insertions in productive TCRs were reported among donors in an Asian-associated ancestry cluster than the 666-donor mean. A later genetic analysis associated a missense DCLRE1C variant with V-gene and J-gene trimming of TCR beta chains, and an independent cohort replicated the association. Three of the identified cytomegalovirus-associated TCR beta chains were confirmed in vitro to be specific for cytomegalovirus antigens. A group of highly shared sequence variants was considered likely to be a technical artifact of the sequencing pipeline.

Libraries were made using the immunoSEQ multiplex PCR assay. The multiplex PCR relied on a mix of 60 forward primers for TCR Vbeta segments and 13 reverse primers for TCR Jbeta segments. Amplification of the CDR3 region of rearranged TCR beta genes was performed with a multiplex PCR assay on genomic DNA. On the Illumina HiSeq System, the amplified TCR beta libraries were sequenced as 87-base-pair reads. In the paper's pipeline: Across the 666 repertoires, a later analysis counted 60 million to 90 million unique TCR beta chains, roughly 11 million of which were shared by at least two donors. Raw reads were error-corrected and collapsed into unique sequences with a nearest-neighbor algorithm that merged closely related sequences to remove PCR and sequencing errors. Alignment of CDR3 sequences to IMGT reference sequences was used to assign V, D and J gene segments. For a sequence to be retained, a match of at least six nucleotides to both a V gene segment and a J gene segment was required. Rearrangements were classified as productive when the CDR3 lacked stop codons and remained in frame with V and J, and all other rearrangements were classified as non-productive. Following IMGT convention, CDR3 was defined as the stretch from the second conserved V-encoded cysteine to the conserved J-encoded phenylalanine. The earlier analysis of more than 450 of the donors excluded sequences that lacked an unambiguous match to a single V gene segment. In an earlier analysis of roughly 500 of the donors, V segments were called functional above 56.7% productive rearrangements and were called segregating when the between-donor standard deviation exceeded 5%. A statistical classification framework was built for diagnosing cytomegalovirus status from the catalog of TCR beta chain sequences. In a later analysis, TCR nucleotide sequences were compared against IMGT/GENE-DB human TR gene sequences so that V and J genes could be assigned. In a later analysis, CDR3 sequences and most-parsimonious VDJ recombination scenarios were assigned using the TCRdist pipeline. In a later analysis, each TCR beta chain was defined by its CDR3 amino acid sequence together with its V-gene family, and reads lacking a unique V-gene family were excluded. To address suspected cross-contamination and a sequencing artifact, a later analysis removed 450 to 700 highly shared, low-generation-probability nucleotide sequences. In a later analysis, a clonal expansion index was calculated for each public chain from normalized within-repertoire ranks of inferred template counts. A later analysis computed generation probabilities with a VDJ recombination model fitted to out-of-frame rearrangements, and checked the results against IGoR. In a later analysis, TCR-TCR, TCR-HLA and TCR-CMV co-occurrence was scored with hypergeometric tests, and a repertoire-size bias correction was applied to TCR pairs. In a later analysis, false discovery rates were estimated by permuting HLA or CMV assignments 20 times. In a later analysis, co-occurring TCRs were grouped using DBSCAN, and TCRdist sequence similarity was added for clustering within HLA-allele-positive subsets. Repertoires with fewer than 30,000 or more than 120,000 public chains, plus five repertoires with anomalous nucleotide sharing, were excluded from co-occurrence clustering. What TCRdb holds here is the immuneACCESS table cut down to in-frame rearrangements. Part of the clones is not present; checked against another copy, under half of the missing clones reflect an unresolved V gene, and the others are unexplained. For V, J and clone size, that table is used; D and trimming come from the DNA. The sample's records list over 65,000 clones. The ten top clones hold about 4.6% of the sample.

The rearranged chain carries TRBV7-2 and TRBJ1-2, with 9 junctional bases fitting TRBD1. This TCR was sampled from a young man in good health and CMV-seronegative. Sequenced: PBMCs. The CDR3 in this case is CASSQDRGRDGYTF. The nucleotide sequence is TGTGCCAGCAGCCAGGACAGGGGAAGGGATGGCTACACCTTC.